This T cell receptor beta chain is from a study of blood T cell repertoires in COVID-19. On the study more broadly: Donors in the United States, Italy and Spain gave samples during acute or convalescent COVID-19.

Profiled with immunoSEQ multiplex PCR; TCRdb holds only in-frame clones, not every one. The sample holds under 200,000 clones, roughly nine tenths seen once. From germline, CDR1 is MDHEN and CDR2 SYDVKM. V was clipped by 6 bases and J by 1 base, with 11 bases between them. CDR3 length equals 14 residues. This clonotype was sampled from a woman between 45 and 65 years old who had recovered from COVID-19. The genes are TRBV28 and TRBJ2-3; perhaps TRBD1 as D (6 bases). The sample was PBMCs or T cells enriched from blood (not recorded which). The CDR3 reads CASRESGGTDTQYF. CDR3 in DNA: TGTGCCAGCAGGGAATCAGGGGGCACAGATACGCAGTATTTT. Full variable domain (rest looked up from reference TRBV28 and TRBJ2-3): DVKVTQSSRYLVKRTGEKVFLECVQDMDHENMFWYRQDPGLGLRLIYFSYDVKMKEKGDIPEGYSVSREKKERFSLILESASTNQTSMYLCASRESGGTDTQYFGPGTRLTVL.